A single sample gave rise to the 24 T cell receptor beta chains below, sequenced in a study of response to subunit inactivated influenza vaccine (dated 2018 in TCRdb). The method behind the library was RT-PCR. The reads were generated on an Illumina HiSeq 2500. TCRdb took the public reads, trimmed them with fastp at Q25, ran MiXCR for clone calling and kept in-frame beta chains. Rows with a matching CDR3 protein are joined into one entry that keeps the most common DNA and genes. In all, the sample holds roughly 790,000 distinct CDR3 sequences, and 21% of those were seen once. The ten largest clones capture about 10% of the sample. The source material was PBMCs from blood, sampled roughly 5 days after vaccination. The origin of the receptors is a man in his forties or fifties who received an inactivated influenza vaccine. Donor details come from another sample of the same person, matched by shared clones.

The CDR3 reads CASSTRGGHASEQFF. The CDR3 DNA reads as TGTGCCAGCAGCACCCGGGGGGGACATGCAAGTGAGCAGTTCTTC. The J gene is TRBJ2-1, the V gene TRBV4-2; the match to TRBD2 covers 8 bases. This CDR3 has 15 amino acids. The V gene end was trimmed by 5 bases and the J gene end by 9 bases; junction bases not matched to a gene: 12. Germline CDR1 reads LGHNA; CDR2 reads YNFKEQ.

This clonotype was recorded many times. The CDR3 spells CSASGGQGARTTF. DNA for the CDR3: TGCAGTGCTTCGGGGGGACAGGGGGCCAGAACCACCTTC. The rearrangement joins TRBV20-1 to TRBJ1-2; 12 bases agree with TRBD1. With 5 bases clipped from V and 13 bases from J, the junction kept 11 bases outside the gene matches. Germline V gives CDR1 DFQATT, CDR2 SNEGSKA (reference sequence). The CDR3 extends over 13 amino acids.

The chain links TRBV12-3 or TRBV12-4 to TRBJ2-2; the D gene is possibly TRBD2 (6 bases). CDR3 length: 13 amino acids. Trimming pared 8 bases from V and 3 bases from J, leaving 10 bases between. For the CDR3, the DNA is TGTGCCAGCGGCGGGACTTACACCGGGGAGCTGTTTTTT. It codes for CASGGTYTGELFF.

This clonotype was seen a handful of times. The chain has TRBV6-4 and TRBJ2-1; 9 bases line up with TRBD1. Losses at the gene ends were 9 bases for V and 3 bases for J; bases not matched to a gene: 9. Germline V lookup: CDR1 MRHNA, CDR2 SNTAGT. CDR3 length: 15 amino acids. CDR3 residues: CARQPGDRDYNEQFF. The CDR3, as DNA: TGTGCCAGACAACCCGGGGACAGGGACTACAATGAGCAGTTCTTC.

V gene TRBV7-2 combines with J gene TRBJ1-4; no firm D call. The germline V gene encodes CDR1 SGHTA and CDR2 FQGNSA. Trimming shortened V by 0 bases and J by 14 bases, and 10 bases separated the two germline ends. The CDR3 runs to 12 residues. CDR3 DNA: TGTGCCAGCAGCTTAGCTACGGGGATGCTGTTTTTT. Its translation: CASSLATGMLFF.

This clonotype showed up just a few times. The chain joins TRBV29-1 to TRBJ1-2, with 7 bases that match TRBD1. The length of the CDR3 is 13 residues. Looked up from germline, CDR1 is SQVTM and CDR2 is ANQGSEA. V shed 1 base, J shed 5 bases, and the junction held 4 bases outside the gene matches. The CDR3 sequence is CSVEGGQQYGYTF. The CDR3 DNA is TGCAGCGTTGAAGGGGGACAGCAGTATGGCTACACCTTC.

The table lists this clonotype with a few counts. The CDR3 DNA is TGCAGTGCTAATCCTGCCGATCCGGGACAGGGGATCGAGACCCAGTACTTC. It is translated as CSANPADPGQGIETQYF. The rearrangement joins TRBV20-1 to TRBJ2-5, with 10 positions matching TRBD1. Germline assignment: CDR1 DFQATT and CDR2 SNEGSKA (reference sequence). J gave up 5 bases and V 4 bases, and 16 bases lay outside the gene matches. CDR3 length: 17 residues.

This chain joins TRBV4-3 and TRBJ1-1, with 10 bases lining up with TRBD1. This CDR3 region has 15 residues. Germline V lookup: CDR1 LGHNA, CDR2 YSLEER. J was trimmed by 7 bases and V by 3 bases; bases with no gene match: 8. The CDR3 sequence is CASSHGDRGLDEAFF. The CDR3 nucleotides are TGCGCCAGCAGCCATGGAGACAGGGGGCTCGATGAAGCTTTCTTT.

J is TRBJ2-3 and V is TRBV15; D is perhaps TRBD1 (6 bases). Trimming stripped 3 bases from V and 0 bases from J, with 7 bases between. Germline CDR1 and CDR2: LNHNV and YYDKDF (reference sequence). The CDR3 length is 14 residues. Written as DNA, the CDR3 is TGTGCCACCAGCAGGAGGGGGAGCACAGATACGCAGTATTTT. Translating it yields CATSRRGSTDTQYF. Supplemented by reference TRBV15 and TRBJ2-3, the full variable domain reads DAMVIQNPRYQVTQFGKPVTLSCSQTLNHNVMYWYQQKSSQAPKLLFHYYDKDFNNEADTPDNFQSRRPNTSFCFLDIRSPGLGDTAMYLCATSRRGSTDTQYFGPGTRLTVL.

This sequence joins TRBV20-1 and TRBJ2-7; D is ambiguous. CDR3 length: 12 amino acids. Germline V CDR1 and CDR2: DFQATT, SNEGSKA (reference sequence). Trimming removed 4 bases from V and 5 bases from J, with 12 bases in between. The CDR3 loop reads CSANAFSNEQYF. The CDR3 DNA reads TGCAGTGCTAATGCGTTTTCCAACGAGCAGTACTTC.

This clonotype showed up just a few times. The chain joins TRBV18 to TRBJ2-7, with D perhaps matching TRBD2 (6 bases). Germline lookup yields CDR1 KGHSH and CDR2 LQKENI. V lost 5 bases, J lost 3 bases, and 20 bases lay in between. The CDR3 totals 16 residues. CDR3 coding DNA: TGTGCCAGCTCAGCCACATCTGATAGGGGAGGCTACGAGCAGTACTTC. Encoded protein: CASSATSDRGGYEQYF.

This clonotype was counted between two and nine times. The chain uses TRBV20-1 and TRBJ2-7; 8 bases agree with TRBD2. V dropped 2 bases and J dropped 7; count of bases not matched to a gene: 10. The CDR3 length is 14 residues. Per germline, CDR1 DFQATT and CDR2 SNEGSKA (reference sequence). CDR3 nucleotide sequence: TGCAGTGCTAGACGGGGGACTAGTTCTCGAGAGCAGTACTTC. The encoded protein is CSARRGTSSREQYF.

The V call is TRBV12-3 or TRBV12-4, the J call TRBJ1-1, with D hard to call. This CDR3 region has 14 residues. V lost 6 bases to trimming and J lost 1 base, with 12 bases between them. The CDR3 reads CASRAPGRNTEAFF. CDR3 DNA: TGTGCCAGCAGAGCACCCGGGAGGAACACTGAAGCTTTCTTT.

V gene TRBV4-2 combines with J gene TRBJ2-1, with TRBD2 matching over 7 bases. The V gene's germline CDR1 is LGHNA and CDR2 YNFKEQ. The CDR3 is made up of 17 amino acids. After removal of 3 bases from V and 6 bases from J, the junction contained 14 bases not matched to a gene. The CDR3 loop is CASSHPGASGNRNEQFF. The CDR3 bases are TGTGCCAGCAGCCATCCCGGGGCTAGCGGTAATCGCAATGAGCAGTTCTTC.

This clonotype was seen once. The J gene is TRBJ1-4, the V gene TRBV18; no firm D call. Germline V gene sequence: CDR1 KGHSH, CDR2 LQKENI. The CDR3 length is 13 residues. V was clipped by 5 bases and J by 2 bases, with 6 bases between them. The CDR3 protein is CASSSDTNEKLFF. CDR3 nucleotides: TGTGCCAGCTCATCGGACACTAATGAAAAACTGTTTTTT.

This clonotype turned up a few times. This sequence joins TRBV19 and TRBJ2-3; D unresolved. Per the germline V gene, CDR1 is LNHDA and CDR2 is SQIVND (reference sequence). The CDR3 extends over 14 amino acids. Trimming shortened V by 4 bases and J by 4 bases, and 12 bases separated the two germline ends. The CDR3 sequence: CASSNHPTADTQYF. The CDR3 DNA is TGTGCCAGTAGTAACCACCCCACGGCAGATACGCAGTATTTT.

This clonotype was found a few times. The chain is built from TRBV20-1 and TRBJ2-4, with 8 bases that match TRBD1. V was clipped by 2 bases and J by 1 base; unmatched bases: 4. The CDR3 contains 15 residues. Germline CDR1 and CDR2: DFQATT and SNEGSKA (reference sequence). The CDR3 sequence: CSARQGAGAKNIQYF. CDR3 coding DNA: TGCAGTGCTAGACAGGGGGCTGGGGCCAAAAACATTCAGTACTTC.

This clonotype was seen more than once but under ten times. The rearrangement uses TRBV4-2 and TRBJ2-2; D remains ambiguous. V lost 4 bases and J lost 10, with 25 bases in between. Germline V gives CDR1 LGHNA, CDR2 YNFKEQ. The CDR3 has 17 residues. The CDR3 reads CASSLLYPPESTPELFF. CDR3 sequence (DNA): TGTGCCAGCAGCCTTCTCTACCCGCCGGAATCTACTCCGGAGCTGTTTTTT.

This clonotype was found a few times. The genes are TRBV15 and TRBJ2-3; D is undetermined. CDR3 length: 16 amino acids. The V end was cut by 0 bases, the J end by 4 bases, with 14 bases between. Germline CDR1 reads LNHNV; CDR2 reads YYDKDF (reference sequence). CDR3 coding DNA: TGTGCCACCAGCAGAGATGGGGTTCCGGGCGCAGATACGCAGTATTTT. Translating it yields CATSRDGVPGADTQYF.

The gene calls are TRBV20-1 and TRBJ1-2; D might be TRBD1 (6 bases). This CDR3 contains 13 residues. V was cut by 6 bases and J by 8 bases, with 19 bases left in between. Germline CDR1 reads DFQATT; CDR2 reads SNEGSKA (reference sequence). The CDR3 here is CSASGGPEEGYTF. CDR3 DNA: TGCAGTGCCAGTGGGGGCCCGGAGGAAGGCTACACCTTC.

The chain is built from TRBV20-1 and TRBJ2-2; tentative D call: TRBD1 (5 bases). Trimming removed 6 bases at V and 1 base at J, with 12 bases between. Germline V gives CDR1 DFQATT, CDR2 SNEGSKA (reference sequence). The CDR3 is made up of 14 amino acids. CDR3 sequence (DNA): TGCAGTGCCGGATCCCAGGGGAACACCGGGGAGCTGTTTTTT. Its translation: CSAGSQGNTGELFF.

The gene calls are TRBV7-8 and TRBJ2-7; no clear D. The CDR3 spans 15 residues. Germline loops: CDR1 SGHVS, CDR2 FQNEAQ. Trimming took off 1 base at V and 1 base at J, with 11 bases between the two ends. The CDR3 region has the DNA TGTGCCAGCAGCTTAGGGTCAGATACATCCTACGAGCAGTACTTC. The encoded protein is CASSLGSDTSYEQYF.

There are a few counts of this clonotype. This sequence joins TRBV7-2 and TRBJ2-1; a weak D match, TRBD1 (6 bases). Trimming took 5 bases from V and 13 from J, leaving 12 bases between them. Germline V gene data show CDR1 as SGHTA and CDR2 as FQGNSA. This CDR3 has 11 amino acids. CDR3 in DNA: TGTGCCAGCAGCCTTGACAGGCGCCAGTTCTTC. It codes for CASSLDRRQFF.

The J gene is TRBJ2-3, the V gene TRBV12-3 or TRBV12-4, with 7 bases identical to TRBD1. The ends lost 5 bases at V and 0 bases at J; junction bases unmatched: 5. The CDR3 consists of 15 residues. CDR3 amino acids: CASSTDRTSTDTQYF. The CDR3 nucleotides read TGTGCCAGCAGTACGGACAGGACTAGCACAGATACGCAGTATTTT.